These 15 T cell receptor beta chains came from one sample sequenced in a study of response to subunit inactivated influenza vaccine. TCRdb analysed the RT-PCR reads with MiXCR anew, one entry per CDR3 protein. The repertoire has more than 550,000 distinct CDR3 sequences, about 11% of them found once; the top ten carry about 10%. These records were also assigned to another study, of T cells expressing NK-cell markers. That report notes: Synthesis of TCR beta cDNA relied on 5'RACE template switching carrying UMIs.

The material was PBMCs from blood, obtained on the day of vaccination. The receptors stem from a man aged 45-60 years who received an inactivated influenza vaccine.

This clonotype has more than one count but fewer than ten. The chain carries TRBV12-3 or TRBV12-4 and TRBJ2-7; D unclear. Trimming shortened V by 3 bases and J by 4 bases, and 13 bases separated the two germline ends. The CDR3 totals 14 residues. The DNA for the CDR3 is TGTGCCAGCAGTTTGTACATGGCCGGATACGAGCAGTACTTC. Translated, it gives CASSLYMAGYEQYF.

This clonotype was counted many times. The chain couples TRBV12-3 or TRBV12-4 to TRBJ1-5, with TRBD1 matching over 8 bases. V gave up 6 bases and J gave up 1 base; unmatched junction bases: 2. This CDR3 region has 14 residues. CDR3 sequence (DNA): TGTGCCAGCAGCAGGACAGGGAGCAATCAGCCCCAGCATTTT. It specifies CASSRTGSNQPQHF.

This clonotype was observed a few times. The J gene is TRBJ2-3, the V gene TRBV15; the D call may be TRBD1 or TRBD2 (5 bases each). The CDR3 sequence is 13 residues long. Germline loops: CDR1 LNHNV, CDR2 YYDKDF (reference sequence). Trimming left V 1 base short and J 5 bases short, with 7 bases between. Here the CDR3 DNA reads TGTGCCACCAGCAGAGGGGGGAGAGATACGCAGTATTTT. The encoded protein is CATSRGGRDTQYF. Full variable domain (remainder filled in from reference TRBV15 and TRBJ2-3): DAMVIQNPRYQVTQFGKPVTLSCSQTLNHNVMYWYQQKSSQAPKLLFHYYDKDFNNEADTPDNFQSRRPNTSFCFLDIRSPGLGDTAMYLCATSRGGRDTQYFGPGTRLTVL.

The table lists this clonotype with a few counts. The CDR3 is CASSYFPGGAFQQPQHF. CDR3 bases: TGTGCCAGCAGCTACTTCCCAGGGGGCGCATTCCAACAGCCCCAGCATTTT. The chain combines TRBV7-2 with TRBJ1-5; TRBD1 aligns across 8 bases. Germline lookup yields CDR1 SGHTA and CDR2 FQGNSA. The J segment lost 7 bases and the V segment lost 4 bases, leaving 15 bases of the junction unmatched. This CDR3 spans 17 amino acids.

This chain joins TRBV6-5 and TRBJ2-2; possible D gene TRBD1, 5 bases. The ends were cut back, 2 bases at V and 7 bases at J, with 17 bases in the middle. CDR1 is MNHEY and CDR2 is SVGAGI in the germline V gene. CDR3 length: 16 residues. Here the CDR3 DNA reads TGTGCCAGCAGTTACAGAAGCGTAGGGGTCGGCGGGGAGCTGTTTTTT. Its translation: CASSYRSVGVGGELFF.

This chain joins TRBV29-1 and TRBJ2-2; 8 bases fit TRBD2. This CDR3 comprises 13 residues. Germline assignment: CDR1 SQVTM and CDR2 ANQGSEA. V lost 4 bases to trimming and J lost 6 bases; unmatched junction nucleotides: 4. Written as DNA, the CDR3 is TGCAGCGTTGGCCGGGGGGGCCCCGGGGAGCTGTTTTTT. Translating gives CSVGRGGPGELFF.

This clonotype has a handful of counts. This chain links TRBV7-2 with TRBJ2-5; D perhaps matches TRBD1 (6 bases). Germline V gene data show CDR1 as SGHTA and CDR2 as FQGNSA. CDR3 size: 14 residues. V was trimmed by 5 bases and J by 4 bases, leaving 14 bases between them. In DNA, the CDR3 is TGTGCCAGCAGCAAACCCCCAGGGGCAGAGACCCAGTACTTC. Residues: CASSKPPGAETQYF.

This chain joins TRBV7-3 and TRBJ2-3, with D possibly being TRBD2 (7 bases). The V and J ends lost 8 bases and 3 bases respectively, with 15 bases between them. The CDR3 extends over 14 amino acids. Per the germline V gene, CDR1 is SGHTA and CDR2 is FQGTGA. The CDR3 protein is CASGWGGYTDTQYF. CDR3 nucleotides: TGTGCCAGCGGTTGGGGGGGCTATACAGATACGCAGTATTTT.

In this sample, this clonotype turned up many times. DNA for the CDR3: TGTGCCAGCAGTTACTCGAATGACCCGACAGTTTTCTCCTACGAGCAGTACTTC. Amino acid sequence: CASSYSNDPTVFSYEQYF. The chain links TRBV6-5 to TRBJ2-7; the D gene is possibly TRBD1 (5 bases). The germline gives CDR1 MNHEY, CDR2 SVGAGI. The CDR3 runs 18 residues. Trimming removed 0 bases at V and 0 bases at J, with 18 bases between.

The genes are TRBV4-1 and TRBJ2-7; D might be TRBD1 (6 bases). The CDR3 is 15 amino acids. Germline V gene sequence: CDR1 MGHRA, CDR2 YSYEKL. Trimming shortened V by 1 base and J by 5 bases, and 15 bases separated the two germline ends. In DNA form, the CDR3 reads TGCGCCAGCAGCCAAGTACAGGGAATGGGCCACGAGCAGTACTTC. This sequence encodes CASSQVQGMGHEQYF.

In its sample, this clonotype was seen many times. The genes are TRBV7-2 and TRBJ1-2, with D possibly TRBD1 on 5 matching bases. Germline assignment: CDR1 SGHTA and CDR2 FQGNSA. CDR3 length: 16 amino acids. The germline V and J ends were trimmed by 5 bases and 3 bases, with 19 bases remaining between them. Written as DNA, the CDR3 is TGTGCCAGCAGCCTCTCGAGTGGGCAGGGCGACTATGGCTACACCTTC. The encoded protein is CASSLSSGQGDYGYTF.

This chain connects TRBV6-2 or TRBV6-3 to TRBJ2-7; D remains unclear. The CDR3 contains 12 residues. V dropped 8 bases and J dropped 1 base, with 9 bases sitting between them. Germline assignment: CDR1 MNHEY and CDR2 SVGEGT. Here the CDR3 DNA reads TGTGCCAGCGAGGCACCATCCTACGAGCAGTACTTC. Translated, it gives CASEAPSYEQYF.

Ten or more counts support this clonotype. This sequence joins TRBV4-2 and TRBJ1-4; 8 bases map to TRBD1. The CDR3 length is 14 residues. Germline CDR1 and CDR2: LGHNA and YNFKEQ. Trimming cost V 0 bases and J 6 bases; bases outside gene matches: 0. CDR3 region: CASSQEQGDEKLFF. The CDR3 nucleotides are TGTGCCAGCAGCCAAGAACAGGGGGATGAAAAACTGTTTTTT.

The chain carries TRBV4-2 and TRBJ2-1, with 7 bases identical to TRBD2. With 4 bases clipped from V and 7 bases from J, the junction kept 13 bases outside the gene matches. The CDR3 is 16 residues long. The germline gives CDR1 LGHNA, CDR2 YNFKEQ. The DNA for the CDR3 is TGTGCCAGCAGCCCATCCGGGCTAGCGGCGCAAAATGAGCAGTTCTTC. It yields the protein CASSPSGLAAQNEQFF.

This clonotype was picked up a small number of times. The V call is TRBV4-3, the J call TRBJ1-4, with D possibly TRBD1 on 5 matching bases. V was clipped by 0 bases and J by 7 bases, with 15 bases between them. CDR3 size: 16 residues. The V gene's germline CDR1 is LGHNA and CDR2 YSLEER. This CDR3 reads CASSQDIKGRGEKLFF. Written as DNA, the CDR3 is TGCGCCAGCAGCCAAGATATCAAGGGGCGCGGTGAAAAACTGTTTTTT.